What follows describes a single TCR beta chain. The method was immunoSEQ multiplex PCR; TCRdb's version includes in-frame clones alone and lacks a portion of them. The table lists just over 300,000 clones, approximately 85% of them singletons. This entry is derived from a study of blood T cell repertoires in COVID-19. The CDR3 is 15 amino acids. V was cut by 0 bases and J by 6 bases, with 9 bases left in between. Germline V gene lookup returns CDR1 LGHNA and CDR2 YNFKEQ. The sequencing input was PBMCs or T cells enriched from blood (not recorded which). The chain carries TRBV4-2 and TRBJ1-6; no definite D call. This TCR came from a man aged 30 to 45 who had recovered from COVID-19. The CDR3 DNA is TGTGCCAGCAGCCAAGAGAACTTACCTAATTCACCCCTCCACTTT. Its protein is CASSQENLPNSPLHF.